This T cell receptor beta chain was captured in a study of T-cell reconstitution after alpha-beta-depleted transplantation in children. The CDR3 loop spans 20 amino acids. The V end was cut by 1 base, the J end by 4 bases, with 26 bases between. CDR1 LGHNA and CDR2 YSLEER come from the germline V gene. This clonotype was counted ten times or more. Its cognate antigen is unknown. The library targeted TCRbeta and was prepared with unique molecular identifiers. TCRdb re-derived calls from the PCR reads in MiXCR, one entry per CDR3 protein. Altogether almost 500,000 distinct CDR3 sequences are present, roughly 10% being singletons, with the ten largest covering 2% to 2.5%. Study outcomes and limitations: Several hundred expanded graft clones reportedly gave rise to the alpha-beta T cells present about two months after transplant. Several patients had high TCRbeta diversity at day 60; it came from surviving recipient T cells and thymic progenitors. T-cell numbers and diversity, one year after transplant, stemmed largely from T cells that were newly produced.

This receptor was identified in a child aged 2 to 10 with inherited bone marrow failure, due to receive a stem cell transplant. The material sequenced was PBMCs, taken before TCRalphabeta/CD19-depleted stem cell transplant. The J gene is TRBJ2-1, the V gene TRBV4-3; D might be TRBD1 (9 bases). The CDR3 nucleotides read TGCGCCAGCAGCCAAGGGACAGGGGACTCTCTAGCGGGCTTTTACAATGAGCAGTTCTTC. Amino acids: CASSQGTGDSLAGFYNEQFF.